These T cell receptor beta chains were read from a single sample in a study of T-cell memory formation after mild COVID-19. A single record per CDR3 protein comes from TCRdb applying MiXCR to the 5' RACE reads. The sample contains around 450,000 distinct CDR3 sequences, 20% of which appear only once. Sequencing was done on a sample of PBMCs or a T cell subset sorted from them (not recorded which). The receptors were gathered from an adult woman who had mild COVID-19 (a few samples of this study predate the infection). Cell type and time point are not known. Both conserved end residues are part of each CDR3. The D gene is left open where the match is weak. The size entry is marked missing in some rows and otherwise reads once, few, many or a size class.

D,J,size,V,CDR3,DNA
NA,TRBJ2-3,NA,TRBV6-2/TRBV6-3,CASSYLSRADTQYF,TGTGCCAGCAGTTACCTGTCGCGGGCAGATACGCAGTATTTT
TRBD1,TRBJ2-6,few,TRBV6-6,CASSERTGGANVLTF,TGTGCCAGCAGTGAACGGACAGGAGGGGCCAACGTCCTGACTTTC
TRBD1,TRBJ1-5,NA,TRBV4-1,CASSQDRVAGVNQPQHF,TGCGCCAGCAGCCAGGACAGGGTAGCCGGGGTCAATCAGCCCCAGCATTTT
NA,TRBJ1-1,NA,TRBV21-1,CASSMRPRPGRGTEAFF,TGTGCCAGCAGCATGCGGCCAAGGCCGGGCAGGGGCACTGAAGCTTTCTTT
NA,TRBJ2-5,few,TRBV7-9,CATEDWQGSSFGETQYF,TGTGCCACCGAAGACTGGCAGGGTTCATCCTTTGGGGAGACCCAGTACTTC
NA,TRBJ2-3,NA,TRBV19,CASLKGGADTQYF,TGTGCCAGCCTCAAGGGGGGAGCAGATACGCAGTATTTT
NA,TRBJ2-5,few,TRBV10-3,CAISPIGETQYF,TGTGCCATCAGTCCTATCGGGGAGACCCAGTACTTC
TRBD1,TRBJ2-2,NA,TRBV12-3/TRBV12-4,CASSSPTGLRTGELFF,TGTGCCAGCAGTAGCCCGACAGGGTTACGTACCGGGGAGCTGTTTTTT
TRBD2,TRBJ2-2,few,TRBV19,CASSIAGGGNTGELFF,TGTGCCAGTAGTATTGCGGGGGGCGGCAACACCGGGGAGCTGTTTTTT
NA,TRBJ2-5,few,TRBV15,CATSRGREPETQYF,TGTGCCACCAGCAGAGGGCGGGAACCAGAGACCCAGTACTTC
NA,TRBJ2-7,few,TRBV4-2,CASSHAPGEQYF,TGTGCCAGCAGCCACGCTCCCGGCGAGCAGTACTTC
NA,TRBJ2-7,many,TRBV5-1,CASSLGNEQYF,TGTGCCAGCAGCTTAGGGAACGAGCAGTACTTC
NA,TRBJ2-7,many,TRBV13,CASSPPRRYEQYF,TGTGCCAGCAGCCCTCCTCGACGGTACGAGCAGTACTTC
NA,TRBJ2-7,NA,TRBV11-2,CASSFNEQYF,TGTGCCAGCAGCTTCAACGAGCAGTACTTC
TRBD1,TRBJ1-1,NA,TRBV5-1,CASRQGAGTEAFF,TGCGCCAGCAGACAGGGGGCTGGGACTGAAGCTTTCTTT
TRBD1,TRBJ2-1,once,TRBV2,CASSISSGGSYNEQFF,TGTGCCAGCAGTATCTCCTCAGGGGGCTCCTACAATGAGCAGTTCTTC
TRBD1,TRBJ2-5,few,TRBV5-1,CASGDRGPQETQYF,TGCGCCAGCGGGGACAGGGGGCCCCAAGAGACCCAGTACTTC
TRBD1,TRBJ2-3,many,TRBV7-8,CASRSTGAVGLRNTQYF,TGTGCCAGCAGATCGACAGGGGCCGTTGGGTTGCGGAATACGCAGTATTTT
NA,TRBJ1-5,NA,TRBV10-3,CAISESTQGSNQPQHF,TGTGCCATCAGTGAGTCGACCCAAGGGAGCAATCAGCCCCAGCATTTT
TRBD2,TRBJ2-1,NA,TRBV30,CAWTPGLADYNEQFF,TGTGCCTGGACTCCGGGACTAGCGGATTACAATGAGCAGTTCTTC
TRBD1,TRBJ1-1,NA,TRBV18,CASSPDRVLTEAFF,TGTGCCAGCTCACCCGACAGGGTTCTGACTGAAGCTTTCTTT
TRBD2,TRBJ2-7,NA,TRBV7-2,CASSLTRTSGNGEQYF,TGTGCCAGCAGCCTTACGCGGACTAGCGGGAACGGGGAGCAGTACTTC
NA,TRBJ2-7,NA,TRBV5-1,CASSPVPTGSYEQYF,TGCGCCAGCAGCCCGGTCCCAACCGGGAGCTACGAGCAGTACTTC
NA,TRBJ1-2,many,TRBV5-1,CASTDTMGDYGYTF,TGCGCCAGCACGGACACGATGGGTGACTATGGCTACACCTTC
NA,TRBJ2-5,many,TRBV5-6,CASSPAGSTQTQYF,TGTGCCAGCAGCCCTGCCGGGAGCACCCAGACCCAGTACTTC
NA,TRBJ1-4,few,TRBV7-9,CASSLTVQPNEKLFF,TGTGCCAGCAGCTTAACAGTGCAGCCTAATGAAAAACTGTTTTTT
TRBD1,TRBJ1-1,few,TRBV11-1,CASSYYGQGSRTNTEAFF,TGTGCCAGCAGCTATTATGGACAGGGCTCCAGGACGAACACTGAAGCTTTCTTT
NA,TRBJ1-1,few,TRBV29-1,CSVDRMNTEAFF,TGCAGCGTTGACAGGATGAACACTGAAGCTTTCTTT
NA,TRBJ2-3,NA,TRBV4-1,CASSPPGGTPDTQYF,TGCGCCAGCAGCCCACCGGGGGGCACGCCGGATACGCAGTATTTT
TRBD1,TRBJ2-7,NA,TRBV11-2,CASSPRTGYRYEQYF,TGTGCCAGCAGCCCGCGGACAGGATATCGCTACGAGCAGTACTTC
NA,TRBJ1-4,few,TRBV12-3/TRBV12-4,CASSRPPQGLFF,TGTGCCAGCAGCCGTCCTCCCCAGGGGTTGTTTTTT
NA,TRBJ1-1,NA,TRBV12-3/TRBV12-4,CASTQTESNTEAFF,TGTGCCAGCACCCAGACAGAGTCGAACACTGAAGCTTTCTTT
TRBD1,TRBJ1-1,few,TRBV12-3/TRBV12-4,CASSFSGGGNTEAFF,TGTGCCAGCAGTTTTTCAGGGGGCGGCAACACTGAAGCTTTCTTT
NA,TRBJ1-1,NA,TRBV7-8,CASGPGPRAFF,TGTGCCAGCGGACCGGGGCCCCGCGCTTTCTTT
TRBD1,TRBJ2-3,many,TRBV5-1,CASSGGRGRSDTQYF,TGCGCCAGCAGCGGGGGCAGGGGGCGGTCAGATACGCAGTATTTT
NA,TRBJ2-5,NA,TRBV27,CASSSHGEETQYF,TGTGCCAGCAGTTCTCATGGGGAAGAGACCCAGTACTTC
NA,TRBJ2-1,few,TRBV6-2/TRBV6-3,CASSYSGTSLNEQFF,TGTGCCAGCAGTTACTCGGGGACAAGCCTCAATGAGCAGTTCTTC
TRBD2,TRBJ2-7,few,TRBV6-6,CATSLAGGEYEQYF,TGTGCCACCAGTTTAGCGGGAGGGGAGTACGAGCAGTACTTC
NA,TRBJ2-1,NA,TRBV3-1,CASSNRGAQQFF,TGTGCCAGCAGTAACCGGGGGGCCCAGCAGTTCTTC
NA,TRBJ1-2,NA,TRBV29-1,CSVDDKGSSYGYTF,TGCAGCGTAGACGACAAAGGGTCAAGCTATGGCTACACCTTC
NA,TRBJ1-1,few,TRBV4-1,CASSLNAGNGAFF,TGCGCCAGCAGCCTGAACGCGGGGAACGGGGCTTTCTTT
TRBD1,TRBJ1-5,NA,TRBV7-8,CASTGTGNQPQHF,TGTGCCAGCACCGGGACAGGGAATCAGCCCCAGCATTTT
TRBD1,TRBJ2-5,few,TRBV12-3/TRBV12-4,CASSGTGIRETQYF,TGTGCCAGCAGTGGGACAGGGATTAGAGAGACCCAGTACTTC
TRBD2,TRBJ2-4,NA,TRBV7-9,CASSSTTSGVYGNIQYF,TGTGCCAGCAGCTCTACTACTAGCGGGGTTTATGGAAACATTCAGTACTTC
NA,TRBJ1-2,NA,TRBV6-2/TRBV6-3,CASSYSTSSPGYGYTF,TGTGCCAGCAGTTACTCGACCTCATCCCCCGGCTATGGCTACACCTTC
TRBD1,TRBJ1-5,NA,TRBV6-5,CASSYDRESAQHF,TGTGCCAGCAGTTACGACAGGGAATCAGCCCAGCATTTT
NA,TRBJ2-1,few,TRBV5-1,CASSGTVSYNEQFF,TGCGCCAGCAGCGGGACGGTCTCCTACAATGAGCAGTTCTTC
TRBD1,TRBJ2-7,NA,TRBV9,CASSVRGQSPNEQYF,TGTGCCAGCAGCGTACGGGGACAGTCCCCCAACGAGCAGTACTTC
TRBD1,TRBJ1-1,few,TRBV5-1,CASTTGGMNTEAFF,TGCGCCAGCACGACAGGGGGGATGAACACTGAAGCTTTCTTT
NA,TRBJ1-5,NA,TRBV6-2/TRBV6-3,CASSYDRYSNQPQHF,TGTGCCAGCAGTTACGACCGGTATAGCAATCAGCCCCAGCATTTT
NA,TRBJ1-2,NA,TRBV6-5,CASTQGTYGYTF,TGTGCCAGCACTCAAGGGACCTATGGCTACACCTTC
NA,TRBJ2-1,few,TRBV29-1,CSVTWDGAFHNEQFF,TGCAGCGTGACATGGGACGGAGCTTTCCACAATGAGCAGTTCTTC
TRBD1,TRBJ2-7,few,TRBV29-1,CSVELPGQGPYEQYF,TGCAGCGTTGAACTACCGGGACAGGGACCCTACGAGCAGTACTTC
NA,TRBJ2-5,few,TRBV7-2,CASSLAGLSQETQYF,TGTGCCAGCAGCTTAGCGGGGCTCTCTCAAGAGACCCAGTACTTC
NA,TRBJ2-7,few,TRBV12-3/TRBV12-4,CASSFRTDSSYEQYF,TGTGCCAGCAGTTTCCGGACGGACAGCTCCTACGAGCAGTACTTC
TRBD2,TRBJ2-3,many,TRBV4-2,CASSPDLAGGGTDTQYF,TGTGCCAGCAGCCCGGACTTAGCGGGAGGTGGAACAGATACGCAGTATTTT
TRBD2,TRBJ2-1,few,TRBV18,CATSGSGSTNEQFF,TGTGCCACCTCCGGTAGCGGGAGCACCAATGAGCAGTTCTTC
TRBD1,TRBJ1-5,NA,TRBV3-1,CASSQMGTGNQPQHF,TGTGCCAGCAGCCAAATGGGGACAGGGAATCAGCCCCAGCATTTT
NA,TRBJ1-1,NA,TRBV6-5,CASSLTYTTPPNTEAFF,TGTGCCAGCAGCTTAACCTACACGACACCCCCGAACACTGAAGCTTTCTTT